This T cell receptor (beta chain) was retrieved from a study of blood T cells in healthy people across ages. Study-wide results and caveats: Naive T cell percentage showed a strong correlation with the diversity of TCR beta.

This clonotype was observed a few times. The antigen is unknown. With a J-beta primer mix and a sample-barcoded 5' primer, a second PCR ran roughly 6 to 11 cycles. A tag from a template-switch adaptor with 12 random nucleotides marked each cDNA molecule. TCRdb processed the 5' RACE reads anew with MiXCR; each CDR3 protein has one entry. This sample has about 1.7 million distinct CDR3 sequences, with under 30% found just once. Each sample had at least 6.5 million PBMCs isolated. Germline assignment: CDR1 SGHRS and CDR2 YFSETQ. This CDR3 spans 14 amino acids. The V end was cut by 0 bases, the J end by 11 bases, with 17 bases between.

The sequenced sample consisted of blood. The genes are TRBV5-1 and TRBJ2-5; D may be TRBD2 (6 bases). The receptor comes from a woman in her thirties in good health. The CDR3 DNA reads TGCGCCAGCAGCTTGGCCGGGACTCCCCAAGAGCAGTACTTC. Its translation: CASSLAGTPQEQYF.